Listed below are T cell receptor beta chains from one sample, sequenced in a study of blood T cell repertoires in COVID-19. Here immunoSEQ multiplex PCR was the method, and the copy in TCRdb shows in-frame clones only, minus some. The repertoire holds some 400,000 clones, with about 87% as singletons. The specimen sequenced was peripheral blood. Every receptor here comes from a woman aged 30 to 39 with COVID-19, enrolled during active disease. The CDR3 runs from the conserved cysteine through the conserved F or W. Each record gives: clone size, V gene, J gene, D gene, CDR3 length, CDR3 DNA, CDR3 protein. D genes are given only for firm matches. Part of the rows lack a size; the others show once, few, many or a class for expanded clones.

abundance: -; v_gene: TRBV28; j_gene: TRBJ2-5; d_gene: TRBD2; len: 15; CDR3nt: TGTGCCAGCAAGAATTACGTAGCGGGAGATGAGACCCAGTACTTC; CDR3aa: CASKNYVAGDETQYF
abundance: few; v_gene: TRBV18; j_gene: TRBJ2-1; d_gene: -; len: 13; CDR3nt: TGTGCCAGCTCACCCCGCAGGAACAATGAGCAGTTCTTC; CDR3aa: CASSPRRNNEQFF
abundance: -; v_gene: TRBV21-1; j_gene: TRBJ1-2; d_gene: -; len: 16; CDR3nt: TGTGCCAGCAGCCCAATGGACAGCGTCATACGCTATGGCTACACCTTC; CDR3aa: CASSPMDSVIRYGYTF
abundance: many; v_gene: TRBV7-3; j_gene: TRBJ2-7; d_gene: TRBD1; len: 13; CDR3nt: TGTGCCAGCAGCCTCGGACAGGGGAAGGAGCAGTACTTC; CDR3aa: CASSLGQGKEQYF
abundance: -; v_gene: TRBV5-1; j_gene: TRBJ2-1; d_gene: TRBD2; len: 14; CDR3nt: TGCGCCAGCAGCCCAGGACTAGGGCAGGCTGAGCAGTTCTTC; CDR3aa: CASSPGLGQAEQFF
abundance: -; v_gene: TRBV7-2; j_gene: TRBJ1-2; d_gene: TRBD1; len: 15; CDR3nt: TGTGCCAGCAGCTTAGCGGGACAGGGTAACTATGGCTACACCTTC; CDR3aa: CASSLAGQGNYGYTF
abundance: -; v_gene: TRBV6-1; j_gene: TRBJ2-7; d_gene: TRBD1; len: 15; CDR3nt: TGTGCCAGCAGTGATAAGGACAGGGGGCGTATAGGGGAGTACTTC; CDR3aa: CASSDKDRGRIGEYF
abundance: -; v_gene: TRBV5-1; j_gene: TRBJ2-5; d_gene: TRBD1; len: 15; CDR3nt: TGCGCCAGCAGCTTGGCCAGACAGGGCCAAGAGACCCAGTACTTC; CDR3aa: CASSLARQGQETQYF
abundance: -; v_gene: TRBV11-1; j_gene: TRBJ2-2; d_gene: TRBD1; len: 16; CDR3nt: TGTGCCAGCAGGCAACAGGGGGGTCATATGACCGGGGAGCTGTTTTTT; CDR3aa: CASRQQGGHMTGELFF
abundance: -; v_gene: TRBV7-2; j_gene: TRBJ2-3; d_gene: TRBD2; len: 16; CDR3nt: TGTGCCAGCAGCCTCTTAGCGGGAGTGGGGACAGATACGCAGTATTTT; CDR3aa: CASSLLAGVGTDTQYF
abundance: once; v_gene: TRBV5-1; j_gene: TRBJ2-1; d_gene: -; len: 16; CDR3nt: TGCGCCAGCAGCTCCACGGGGGAGAGCTCCTACAATGAGCAGTTCTTC; CDR3aa: CASSSTGESSYNEQFF
abundance: -; v_gene: TRBV19; j_gene: TRBJ1-1; d_gene: TRBD1; len: 13; CDR3nt: TGTGCCAGTAGTTTGTCAGGGGGCACTGAAGCTTTCTTT; CDR3aa: CASSLSGGTEAFF
abundance: -; v_gene: TRBV6-5; j_gene: TRBJ2-3; d_gene: TRBD2; len: 16; CDR3nt: TGTGCCAGCAGTTACTACCCCAGCGGGAGAACAGATACGCAGTATTTT; CDR3aa: CASSYYPSGRTDTQYF
abundance: -; v_gene: TRBV9; j_gene: TRBJ2-3; d_gene: TRBD2; len: 17; CDR3nt: TGTGCCAGCAGCGTAGAGTTGGGAGGGGAGGGCACAGATACGCAGTATTTT; CDR3aa: CASSVELGGEGTDTQYF
abundance: -; v_gene: TRBV29-1; j_gene: TRBJ2-3; d_gene: TRBD2; len: 12; CDR3nt: TGCAGCGTTCTGCTAGCGGCAGATACGCAGTATTTT; CDR3aa: CSVLLAADTQYF
abundance: -; v_gene: TRBV19; j_gene: TRBJ1-5; d_gene: -; len: 12; CDR3nt: TGTGCCAGTATGGGGCCTAATCAGCCCCAGCATTTT; CDR3aa: CASMGPNQPQHF
abundance: -; v_gene: TRBV5-4; j_gene: TRBJ2-7; d_gene: TRBD2; len: 15; CDR3nt: TGTGCCAGCAGCTTTGTCGGGAGGGCCTTGGACGAGCAGTACTTC; CDR3aa: CASSFVGRALDEQYF
abundance: -; v_gene: TRBV5-4; j_gene: TRBJ2-7; d_gene: -; len: 15; CDR3nt: TGTGCCAGCACCTCTCCGGGGGACAGCTACTACGAGCAGTACTTC; CDR3aa: CASTSPGDSYYEQYF
abundance: -; v_gene: TRBV7-2; j_gene: TRBJ2-2; d_gene: TRBD1; len: 15; CDR3nt: TGTGCCAGCAGCTTAAAATCAGGGGGCACCGGGGAGCTGTTTTTT; CDR3aa: CASSLKSGGTGELFF
abundance: -; v_gene: TRBV2; j_gene: TRBJ2-3; d_gene: TRBD2; len: 16; CDR3nt: TGTGCCAGCAGTTGGGGAGGGGCCGTCAGCACAGATACGCAGTATTTT; CDR3aa: CASSWGGAVSTDTQYF
abundance: -; v_gene: TRBV3-1/TRBV3-2; j_gene: TRBJ2-3; d_gene: -; len: 18; CDR3nt: TGTGCCAGCAGTCCGGCCGGGGAGGGCAGGGGCCGGGCAGATACGCAGTATTTT; CDR3aa: CASSPAGEGRGRADTQYF
abundance: -; v_gene: TRBV28; j_gene: TRBJ1-3; d_gene: -; len: 14; CDR3nt: TGTGCCAGCAGTTTTCGGGGCTCTGGAAACACCATATATTTT; CDR3aa: CASSFRGSGNTIYF
abundance: once; v_gene: TRBV10-3; j_gene: TRBJ2-4; d_gene: -; len: 14; CDR3nt: TGTGCCATCAGTGAGACAGGGACGGAAAACATTCAGTACTTC; CDR3aa: CAISETGTENIQYF
abundance: few; v_gene: TRBV5-1; j_gene: TRBJ2-2; d_gene: TRBD2; len: 18; CDR3nt: TGCGCCAGCAGCTTGGAACTAGCGGGCCCTTCGGGGACCGGGGAGCTGTTTTTT; CDR3aa: CASSLELAGPSGTGELFF
abundance: -; v_gene: TRBV2; j_gene: TRBJ1-1; d_gene: TRBD1; len: 16; CDR3nt: TGTGCCAGCAGTGGACCGGGACAGGGGGGGTACACTGAAGCTTTCTTT; CDR3aa: CASSGPGQGGYTEAFF
abundance: -; v_gene: TRBV7-2; j_gene: TRBJ2-3; d_gene: -; len: 15; CDR3nt: TGTGCCAGCAGCTTAGGCGGGGCTAGCACAGATACGCAGTATTTT; CDR3aa: CASSLGGASTDTQYF
abundance: -; v_gene: TRBV21-1; j_gene: TRBJ2-4; d_gene: -; len: 16; CDR3nt: TGTGCCAGCAGCTCTCCCGGGACAGGGATTAAAAACATTCAGTACTTC; CDR3aa: CASSSPGTGIKNIQYF
abundance: -; v_gene: TRBV5-1; j_gene: TRBJ1-4; d_gene: -; len: 14; CDR3nt: TGCGCCAGCAGCCTGGCGGGGGGCCGGGAAAAACTGTTTTTT; CDR3aa: CASSLAGGREKLFF
abundance: -; v_gene: TRBV28; j_gene: TRBJ2-1; d_gene: TRBD2; len: 17; CDR3nt: TGTGCCAGCAGTTCAACCCTTAGCGGGAGCGCCGAAGATGAGCAGTTCTTC; CDR3aa: CASSSTLSGSAEDEQFF
abundance: -; v_gene: TRBV6-5; j_gene: TRBJ2-7; d_gene: TRBD1; len: 14; CDR3nt: TGTGCCAGCAGAATTGGGACAGGGAGTGGTGAGCAGTACTTC; CDR3aa: CASRIGTGSGEQYF
abundance: -; v_gene: TRBV11-3; j_gene: TRBJ2-3; d_gene: TRBD2; len: 19; CDR3nt: TGTGCCAGCAGCCCCGGACAGCCGGGACTAGCGGGCAACACAGATACGCAGTATTTT; CDR3aa: CASSPGQPGLAGNTDTQYF
abundance: -; v_gene: TRBV20-1; j_gene: TRBJ2-1; d_gene: -; len: 12; CDR3nt: TGCAGTGCTAGTTCACTATTCAATGAGCAGTTCTTC; CDR3aa: CSASSLFNEQFF
abundance: -; v_gene: TRBV11-3; j_gene: TRBJ2-7; d_gene: -; len: 14; CDR3nt: TGTGCCAGCAGCTTAGCTCCAGGCTCCTACGAGCAGTACTTC; CDR3aa: CASSLAPGSYEQYF
abundance: -; v_gene: TRBV5-1; j_gene: TRBJ1-1; d_gene: -; len: 14; CDR3nt: TGCGCCAGCAGCCCAGGGACACCGACGGCTGAAGCTTTCTTT; CDR3aa: CASSPGTPTAEAFF
abundance: -; v_gene: TRBV7-9; j_gene: TRBJ1-1; d_gene: -; len: 14; CDR3nt: TGTGCCAGCTCCCCGCGGGGTAGGAACACTGAAGCTTTCTTT; CDR3aa: CASSPRGRNTEAFF
abundance: -; v_gene: TRBV19; j_gene: TRBJ2-1; d_gene: TRBD2; len: 15; CDR3nt: TGTGCCAGTAGTACTAGCGGGAGGGCCCTCAATGAGCAGTTCTTC; CDR3aa: CASSTSGRALNEQFF
abundance: -; v_gene: TRBV10-3; j_gene: TRBJ2-3; d_gene: -; len: 14; CDR3nt: TGTGCCATCAAGACAGGACTAGACACAGATACGCAGTATTTT; CDR3aa: CAIKTGLDTDTQYF
abundance: -; v_gene: TRBV15; j_gene: TRBJ2-1; d_gene: TRBD2; len: 16; CDR3nt: TGTGCCACCAGCAGAGCGACTAGCGGGGCCTACAATGAGCAGTTCTTC; CDR3aa: CATSRATSGAYNEQFF
abundance: -; v_gene: TRBV30; j_gene: TRBJ2-7; d_gene: TRBD2; len: 13; CDR3nt: TGTGCCTCTTCGGGACTAGCGGGACTCGAGCAGTACTTC; CDR3aa: CASSGLAGLEQYF
abundance: once; v_gene: TRBV6-5; j_gene: TRBJ2-5; d_gene: -; len: 14; CDR3nt: TGTGCCAGCAGTTACACGGGAGAGCAAGAGACCCAGTACTTC; CDR3aa: CASSYTGEQETQYF